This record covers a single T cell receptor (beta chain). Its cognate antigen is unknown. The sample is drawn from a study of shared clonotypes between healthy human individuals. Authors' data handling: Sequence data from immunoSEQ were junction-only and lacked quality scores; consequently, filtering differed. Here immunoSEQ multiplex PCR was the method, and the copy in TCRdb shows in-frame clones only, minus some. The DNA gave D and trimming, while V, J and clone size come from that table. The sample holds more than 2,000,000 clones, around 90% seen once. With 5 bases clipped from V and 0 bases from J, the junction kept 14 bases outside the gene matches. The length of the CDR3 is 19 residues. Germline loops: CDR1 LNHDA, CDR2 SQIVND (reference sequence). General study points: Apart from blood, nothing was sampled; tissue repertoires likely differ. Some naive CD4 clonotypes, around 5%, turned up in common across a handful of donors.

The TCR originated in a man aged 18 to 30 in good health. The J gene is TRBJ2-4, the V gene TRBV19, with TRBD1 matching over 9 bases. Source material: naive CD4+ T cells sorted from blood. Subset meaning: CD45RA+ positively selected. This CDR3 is CASSLTGTGKTIAKNIQYF. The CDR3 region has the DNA TGTGCCAGTAGTTTAACCGGGACAGGGAAGACCATAGCCAAAAACATTCAGTACTTC. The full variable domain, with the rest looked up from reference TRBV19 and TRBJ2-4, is DGGITQSPKYLFRKEGQNVTLSCEQNLNHDAMYWYRQDPGQGLRLIYYSQIVNDFQKGDIAEGYSVSREKKESFPLTVTSAQKNPTAFYLCASSLTGTGKTIAKNIQYFGAGTRLSVL.